A selection of T cell receptor beta chains follows, all from one sample in a study of cytomegalovirus exposure and HLA in healthy donors. TCRdb's copy holds only in-frame clones and misses some; the assay was immunoSEQ multiplex PCR. The repertoire includes some 170,000 clones, about 80% of them detected once, and 8.5% to 10% sits in the top ten. The sequenced sample consisted of PBMCs. Source of these receptors: a man between 18 and 35 years old in good health and CMV-seropositive. Both conserved end residues are part of each CDR3. Fields, in order: CDR3 DNA, CDR3 protein, D gene, J gene, V gene, clone size. The D gene is left open where the match is weak. Rows may omit the clone size; those that give it use once, few, many or a size class.

CDR3nt: TGTGCCAGCAGAGAAGCGGGGGCCAACACAGATACGCAGTATTTT
CDR3aa: CASREAGANTDTQYF
d_gene: TRBD2
j_gene: TRBJ2-3
v_gene: TRBV25-1
abundance: .

CDR3nt: TGTGCCAGCAGACGAACACGGGACACCCCATACGAGCAGTACTTC
CDR3aa: CASRRTRDTPYEQYF
d_gene: .
j_gene: TRBJ2-7
v_gene: TRBV6-5
abundance: .

CDR3nt: TGTGCCAGTAGTACAGGGCATCAGCCCCAGCATTTT
CDR3aa: CASSTGHQPQHF
d_gene: .
j_gene: TRBJ1-5
v_gene: TRBV19
abundance: once

CDR3nt: TGTGCCAGCAGCGTAGACCCCCTAACAGGGGTAGCTAATGAAAAACTGTTTTTT
CDR3aa: CASSVDPLTGVANEKLFF
d_gene: TRBD1
j_gene: TRBJ1-4
v_gene: TRBV9
abundance: .

CDR3nt: TGTGCCAGCAGCGCACTAGCGGGGGGGTACCAAGAGACCCAGTACTTC
CDR3aa: CASSALAGGYQETQYF
d_gene: TRBD2
j_gene: TRBJ2-5
v_gene: TRBV9
abundance: .

CDR3nt: TGTGCCAGTAGTATTAGCCCGGGACAGGGATCCCCCATGAACACTGAAGCTTTCTTT
CDR3aa: CASSISPGQGSPMNTEAFF
d_gene: TRBD1
j_gene: TRBJ1-1
v_gene: TRBV19
abundance: .

CDR3nt: TGCAGCGTGGGGACAGGGAACTCTGGGGCCAACGTCCTGACTTTC
CDR3aa: CSVGTGNSGANVLTF
d_gene: TRBD1
j_gene: TRBJ2-6
v_gene: TRBV29-1
abundance: .

CDR3nt: TGTGCCAGCAGCCACACAGGGAACGGTTCACCCCTCCACTTT
CDR3aa: CASSHTGNGSPLHF
d_gene: .
j_gene: TRBJ1-6
v_gene: TRBV9
abundance: few

CDR3nt: TGTGCCAGCAGTTTTGGGACAACGAACACCGGGGAGCTGTTTTTT
CDR3aa: CASSFGTTNTGELFF
d_gene: .
j_gene: TRBJ2-2
v_gene: TRBV6-1
abundance: .

CDR3nt: TGTGCCAGCAGCCGGGGGACTGGGGGGGCTGGGGCCAACGTCCTGACTTTC
CDR3aa: CASSRGTGGAGANVLTF
d_gene: TRBD2
j_gene: TRBJ2-6
v_gene: TRBV5-4
abundance: .

CDR3nt: TGCGCCAGCAGCTTGGATCGGGGGAACACTGAAGCTTTCTTT
CDR3aa: CASSLDRGNTEAFF
d_gene: .
j_gene: TRBJ1-1
v_gene: TRBV5-1
abundance: .

CDR3nt: TGCGCCAGCAGCCTAAAGAGCGGGCCCACCAACTCCTACGAGCAGTACTTC
CDR3aa: CASSLKSGPTNSYEQYF
d_gene: .
j_gene: TRBJ2-7
v_gene: TRBV4-1
abundance: .

CDR3nt: TGTGCTAGTGGTTCACAGGGTGGCACTCAGCCCCAGCATTTT
CDR3aa: CASGSQGGTQPQHF
d_gene: .
j_gene: TRBJ1-5
v_gene: TRBV12-5
abundance: .

CDR3nt: TGTGCCAGCAGGAGTAATGGGGCAGGTCAGCCCCAGCATTTT
CDR3aa: CASRSNGAGQPQHF
d_gene: .
j_gene: TRBJ1-5
v_gene: TRBV6-1
abundance: .

CDR3nt: TGTGCCAGCAGCGCGACAGGACTGTTGGTGTCTGGCAATGGCTACACCTTC
CDR3aa: CASSATGLLVSGNGYTF
d_gene: .
j_gene: TRBJ1-2
v_gene: TRBV9
abundance: .

CDR3nt: TGCGCCAGCAGTGGAAATAGGAACACTGAAGCTTTCTTT
CDR3aa: CASSGNRNTEAFF
d_gene: .
j_gene: TRBJ1-1
v_gene: TRBV10-1
abundance: .

CDR3nt: TGTGCCAGCGGAGGCAGACTAGACGCCCAGTACTTC
CDR3aa: CASGGRLDAQYF
d_gene: .
j_gene: TRBJ2-5
v_gene: TRBV7-6
abundance: .

CDR3nt: TGTGCCAGTAGCGCCCCTTACGGTGGAGCCTACGAGCAGTACTTC
CDR3aa: CASSAPYGGAYEQYF
d_gene: .
j_gene: TRBJ2-7
v_gene: TRBV19
abundance: .

CDR3nt: TGTGCCAGCAGCTTGGACAGGGGGAAGCAGTACTTC
CDR3aa: CASSLDRGKQYF
d_gene: TRBD1
j_gene: TRBJ2-7
v_gene: TRBV7-9
abundance: .

CDR3nt: TGTGCCAGCAGAAGCGGCAGGGGGGACAGCCAAGAGACCCAGTACTTC
CDR3aa: CASRSGRGDSQETQYF
d_gene: .
j_gene: TRBJ2-5
v_gene: TRBV21-1
abundance: .

CDR3nt: TGTGCCAGTAGTATCCCCGGGACAGGGGATAGTGAGCAGTTCTTC
CDR3aa: CASSIPGTGDSEQFF
d_gene: TRBD1
j_gene: TRBJ2-1
v_gene: TRBV19
abundance: few

CDR3nt: TGTGCCAGCAGCTTGGACAGACTGTACGAGCAGTACTTC
CDR3aa: CASSLDRLYEQYF
d_gene: .
j_gene: TRBJ2-7
v_gene: TRBV7-2
abundance: .